The following is a TCR beta chain sequence with its context. Sequencing was performed with immunoSEQ multiplex PCR; in TCRdb, only in-frame clones are kept and a portion is missing. The data contain around 40,000 clones, 85% to 95% of them singletons. The data belong to a study of T cell changes during pregnancy in multiple sclerosis. V was trimmed by 2 bases and J by 1 base, leaving 14 bases between them. CDR1 is MNHNS, CDR2 SASEGT, per germline. The CDR3 is 17 amino acids. The V call is TRBV6-1, the J call TRBJ2-2; D might be TRBD2 (5 bases). The receptor was derived from a female donor with multiple sclerosis, enrolled in a pregnancy study. Sequences were derived from CD8+ T cells from peripheral blood mononuclear cells, sampled in the third trimester of pregnancy. CDR3 protein: CASSETPSWVNTGELFF. The DNA for the CDR3 is TGTGCCAGCAGTGAAACCCCTAGCTGGGTGAACACCGGGGAGCTGTTTTTT.